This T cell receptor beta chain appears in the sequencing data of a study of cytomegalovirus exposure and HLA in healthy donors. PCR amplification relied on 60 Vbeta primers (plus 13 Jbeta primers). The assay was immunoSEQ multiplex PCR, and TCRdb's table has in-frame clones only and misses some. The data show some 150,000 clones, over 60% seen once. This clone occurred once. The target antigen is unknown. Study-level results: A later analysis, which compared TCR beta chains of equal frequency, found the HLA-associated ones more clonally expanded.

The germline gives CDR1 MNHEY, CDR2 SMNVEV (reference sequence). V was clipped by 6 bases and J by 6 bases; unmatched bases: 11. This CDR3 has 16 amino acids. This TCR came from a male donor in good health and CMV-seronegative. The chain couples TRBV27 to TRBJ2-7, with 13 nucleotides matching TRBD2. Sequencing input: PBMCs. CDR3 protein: CASRFGTSGDTGEQYF. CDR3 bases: TGTGCCAGCAGATTCGGGACTAGCGGGGATACGGGCGAGCAGTACTTC.